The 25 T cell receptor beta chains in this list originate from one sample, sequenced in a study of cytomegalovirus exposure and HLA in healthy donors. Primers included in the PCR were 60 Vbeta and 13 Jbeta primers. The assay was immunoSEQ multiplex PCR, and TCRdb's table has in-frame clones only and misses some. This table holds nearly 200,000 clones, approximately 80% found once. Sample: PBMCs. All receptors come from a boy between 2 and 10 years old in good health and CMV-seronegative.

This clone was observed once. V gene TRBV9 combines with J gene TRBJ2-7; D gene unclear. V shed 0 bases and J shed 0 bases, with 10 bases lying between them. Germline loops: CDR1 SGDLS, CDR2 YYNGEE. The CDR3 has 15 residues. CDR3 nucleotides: TGTGCCAGCAGCGTAGAACCGGGTAGCTCCTACGAGCAGTACTTC. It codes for CASSVEPGSSYEQYF.

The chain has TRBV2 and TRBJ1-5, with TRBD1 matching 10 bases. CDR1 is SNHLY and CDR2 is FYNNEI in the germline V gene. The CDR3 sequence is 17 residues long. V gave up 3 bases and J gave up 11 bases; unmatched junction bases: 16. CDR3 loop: CASSEKDRGPAIKTQHF. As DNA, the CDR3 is TGTGCCAGCAGTGAGAAAGACAGGGGGCCCGCCATCAAGACCCAGCATTTT.

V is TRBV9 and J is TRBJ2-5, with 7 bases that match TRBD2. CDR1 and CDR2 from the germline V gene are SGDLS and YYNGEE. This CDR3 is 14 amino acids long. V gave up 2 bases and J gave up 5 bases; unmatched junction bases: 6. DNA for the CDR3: TGTGCCAGCAGCGTCGACCCGCGGGGGGAGACCCAGTACTTC. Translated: CASSVDPRGETQYF.

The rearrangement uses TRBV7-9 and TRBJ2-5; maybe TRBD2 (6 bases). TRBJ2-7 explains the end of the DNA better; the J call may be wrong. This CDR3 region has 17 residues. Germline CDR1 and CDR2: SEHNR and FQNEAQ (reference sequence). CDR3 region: CASSYPHGTAYSYEQYF. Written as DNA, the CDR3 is TGTGCCAGCAGCTACCCCCACGGGACTGCTTATTCCTACGAGCAGTACTTC.

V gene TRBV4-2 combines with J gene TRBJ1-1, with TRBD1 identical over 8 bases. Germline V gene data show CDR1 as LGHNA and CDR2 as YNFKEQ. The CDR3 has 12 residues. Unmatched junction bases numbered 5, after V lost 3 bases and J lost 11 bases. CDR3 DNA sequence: TGTGCCAGCAGCCAGGATCGGACAGGGGCTTTCTTT. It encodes CASSQDRTGAFF.

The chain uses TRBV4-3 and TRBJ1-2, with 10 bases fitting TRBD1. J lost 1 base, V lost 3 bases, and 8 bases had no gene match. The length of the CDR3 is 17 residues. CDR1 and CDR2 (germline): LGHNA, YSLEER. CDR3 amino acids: CASSQAGTGDVNYGYTF. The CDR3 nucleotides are TGCGCCAGCAGCCAGGCCGGGACAGGGGACGTTAACTATGGCTACACCTTC.

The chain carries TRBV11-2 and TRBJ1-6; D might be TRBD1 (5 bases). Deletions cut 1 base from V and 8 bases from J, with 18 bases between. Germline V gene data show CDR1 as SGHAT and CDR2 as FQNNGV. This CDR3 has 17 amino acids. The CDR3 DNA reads TGTGCCAGCAGCTTAGGACAGCCTATCACTCTGGATTCACCCCTCCACTTT. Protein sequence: CASSLGQPITLDSPLHF.

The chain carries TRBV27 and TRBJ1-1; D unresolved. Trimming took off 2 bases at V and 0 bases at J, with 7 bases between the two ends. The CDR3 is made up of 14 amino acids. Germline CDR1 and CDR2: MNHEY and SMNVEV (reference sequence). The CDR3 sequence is CASSLHGVNTEAFF. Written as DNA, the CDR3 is TGTGCCAGCAGTTTACACGGGGTGAACACTGAAGCTTTCTTT.

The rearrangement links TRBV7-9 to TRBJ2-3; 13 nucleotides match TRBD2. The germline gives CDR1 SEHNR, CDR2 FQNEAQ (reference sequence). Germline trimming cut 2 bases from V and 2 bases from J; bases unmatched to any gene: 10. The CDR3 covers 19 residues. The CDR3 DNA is TGTGCCAGCAGCTTAAAGAGACTAGCGGGGGGTGGGGACACAGATACGCAGTATTTT. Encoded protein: CASSLKRLAGGGDTDTQYF. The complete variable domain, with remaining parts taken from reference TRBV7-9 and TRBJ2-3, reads DTGVSQNPRHKITKRGQNVTFRCDPISEHNRLYWYRQTLGQGPEFLTYFQNEAQLEKSRLLSDRFSAERPKGSFSTLEIQRTEQGDSAMYLCASSLKRLAGGGDTDTQYFGPGTRLTVL.

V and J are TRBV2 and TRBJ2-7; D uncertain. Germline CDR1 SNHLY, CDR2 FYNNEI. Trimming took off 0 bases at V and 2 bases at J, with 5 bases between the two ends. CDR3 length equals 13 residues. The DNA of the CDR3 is TGTGCCAGCAGTGAAGCCAGTACCTACGAGCAGTACTTC. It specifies CASSEASTYEQYF.

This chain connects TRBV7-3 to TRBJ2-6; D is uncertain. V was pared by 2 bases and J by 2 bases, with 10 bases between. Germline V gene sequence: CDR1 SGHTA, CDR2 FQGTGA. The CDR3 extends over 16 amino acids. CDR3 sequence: CASSLGTKAGANVLTF. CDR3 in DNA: TGTGCCAGCAGCTTAGGAACTAAGGCTGGGGCCAACGTCCTGACTTTC. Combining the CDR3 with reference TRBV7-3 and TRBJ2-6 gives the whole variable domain GAGVSQTPSNKVTEKGKYVELRCDPISGHTALYWYRQSLGQGPEFLIYFQGTGAADDSGLPNDRFFAVRPEGSVSTLKIQRTERGDSAVYLCASSLGTKAGANVLTFGAGSRLTVL.

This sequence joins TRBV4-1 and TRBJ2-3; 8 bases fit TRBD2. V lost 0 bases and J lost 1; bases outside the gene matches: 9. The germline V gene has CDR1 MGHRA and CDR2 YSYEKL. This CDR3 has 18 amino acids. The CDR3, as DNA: TGCGCCAGCAGCCAAGAGGGTTTCAGCGGGGGCCGCACAGATACGCAGTATTTT. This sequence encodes CASSQEGFSGGRTDTQYF.

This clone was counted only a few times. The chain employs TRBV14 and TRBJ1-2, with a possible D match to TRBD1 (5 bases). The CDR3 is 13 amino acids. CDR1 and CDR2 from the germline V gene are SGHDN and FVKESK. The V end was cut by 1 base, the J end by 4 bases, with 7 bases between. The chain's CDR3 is CASSQGGGYGYTF. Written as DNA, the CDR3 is TGTGCCAGCAGCCAAGGGGGGGGCTATGGCTACACCTTC.

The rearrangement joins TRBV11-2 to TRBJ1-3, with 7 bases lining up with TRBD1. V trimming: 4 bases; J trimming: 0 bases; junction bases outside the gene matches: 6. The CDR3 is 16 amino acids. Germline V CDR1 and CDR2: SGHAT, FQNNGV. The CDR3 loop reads CASSWVWDSSGNTIYF. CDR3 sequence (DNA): TGTGCCAGCAGCTGGGTGTGGGACAGCTCTGGAAACACCATATATTTT. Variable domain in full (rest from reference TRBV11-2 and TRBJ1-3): EAGVAQSPRYKIIEKRQSVAFWCNPISGHATLYWYQQILGQGPKLLIQFQNNGVVDDSQLPKDRFSAERLKGVDSTLKIQPAKLEDSAVYLCASSWVWDSSGNTIYFGEGSWLTVV.

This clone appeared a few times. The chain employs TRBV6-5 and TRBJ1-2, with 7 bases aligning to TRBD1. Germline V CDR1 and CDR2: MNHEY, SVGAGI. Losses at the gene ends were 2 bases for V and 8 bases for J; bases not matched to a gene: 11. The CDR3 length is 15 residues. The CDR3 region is CASSYTAGTARGYTF. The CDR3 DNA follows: TGTGCCAGCAGTTACACGGCGGGGACAGCCCGAGGCTACACCTTC.

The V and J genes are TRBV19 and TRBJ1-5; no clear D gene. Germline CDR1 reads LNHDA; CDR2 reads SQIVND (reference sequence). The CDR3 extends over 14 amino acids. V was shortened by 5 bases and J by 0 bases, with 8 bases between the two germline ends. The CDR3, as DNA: TGTGCCAGTAGTGTCCGGGATAGCAATCAGCCCCAGCATTTT. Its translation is CASSVRDSNQPQHF.

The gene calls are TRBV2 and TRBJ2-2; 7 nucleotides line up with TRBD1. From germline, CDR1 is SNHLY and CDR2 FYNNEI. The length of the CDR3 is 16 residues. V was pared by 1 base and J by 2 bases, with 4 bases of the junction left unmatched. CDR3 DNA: TGTGCCAGCAGTGAAGTTGGGACAGCTAACACCGGGGAGCTGTTTTTT. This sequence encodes CASSEVGTANTGELFF. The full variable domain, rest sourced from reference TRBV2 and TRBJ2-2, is EPEVTQTPSHQVTQMGQEVILRCVPISNHLYFYWYRQILGQKVEFLVSFYNNEISEKSEIFDDQFSVERPDGSNFTLKIRSTKLEDSAMYFCASSEVGTANTGELFFGEGSRLTVL.

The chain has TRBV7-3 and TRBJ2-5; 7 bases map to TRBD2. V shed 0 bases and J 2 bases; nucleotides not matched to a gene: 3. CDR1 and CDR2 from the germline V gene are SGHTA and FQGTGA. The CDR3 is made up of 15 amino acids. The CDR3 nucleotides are TGTGCCAGCAGCTTAACCGGCGGGGGACAAGAGACCCAGTACTTC. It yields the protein CASSLTGGGQETQYF.

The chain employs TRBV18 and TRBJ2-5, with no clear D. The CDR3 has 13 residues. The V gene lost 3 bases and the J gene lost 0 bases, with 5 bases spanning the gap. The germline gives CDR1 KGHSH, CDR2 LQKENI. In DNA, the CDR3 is TGTGCCAGCTCACCGGAGAACCAAGAGACCCAGTACTTC. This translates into CASSPENQETQYF.

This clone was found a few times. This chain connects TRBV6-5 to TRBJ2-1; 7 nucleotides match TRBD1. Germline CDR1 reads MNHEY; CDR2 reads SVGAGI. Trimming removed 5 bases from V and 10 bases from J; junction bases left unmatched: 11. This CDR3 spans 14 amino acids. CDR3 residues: CASSTPGTVPEQFF. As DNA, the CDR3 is TGTGCCAGCAGTACACCCGGGACAGTACCCGAGCAGTTCTTC.

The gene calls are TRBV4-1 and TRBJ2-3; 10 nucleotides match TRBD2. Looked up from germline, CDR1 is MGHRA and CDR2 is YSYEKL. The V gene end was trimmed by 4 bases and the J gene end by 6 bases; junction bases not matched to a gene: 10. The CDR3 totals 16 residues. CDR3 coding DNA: TGCGCCAGCAGCCCCCACGGACTAGCGGTAGAGGATACGCAGTATTTT. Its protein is CASSPHGLAVEDTQYF.

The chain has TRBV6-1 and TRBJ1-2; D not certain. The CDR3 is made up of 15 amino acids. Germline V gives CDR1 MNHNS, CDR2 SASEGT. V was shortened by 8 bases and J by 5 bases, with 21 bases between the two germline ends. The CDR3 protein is CASLWPPGNGYGYTF. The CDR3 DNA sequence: TGTGCCAGCCTTTGGCCACCCGGGAACGGGTATGGCTACACCTTC.

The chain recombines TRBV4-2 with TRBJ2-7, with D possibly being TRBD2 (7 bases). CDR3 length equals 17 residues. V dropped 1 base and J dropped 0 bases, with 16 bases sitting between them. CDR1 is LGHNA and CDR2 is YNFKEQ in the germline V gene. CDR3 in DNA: TGTGCCAGCAGCCAAGCTGGGGCGGGGGCCAACTCCTACGAGCAGTACTTC. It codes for CASSQAGAGANSYEQYF.

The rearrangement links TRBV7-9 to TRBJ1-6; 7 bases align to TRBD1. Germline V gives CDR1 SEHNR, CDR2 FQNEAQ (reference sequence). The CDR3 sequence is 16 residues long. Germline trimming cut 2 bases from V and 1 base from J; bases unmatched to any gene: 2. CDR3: CASSLQGESYNSPLHF. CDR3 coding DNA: TGTGCCAGCAGCTTACAGGGGGAATCCTATAATTCACCCCTCCACTTT.

CDR3 sequence (DNA): TGTGCCAGCAGTCAGCAGGGGGGAAATAATGAAAAACTGTTTTTT. The encoded protein is CASSQQGGNNEKLFF. The genes are TRBV6-1 and TRBJ1-4; TRBD1 aligns across 7 bases. V gave up 5 bases and J gave up 4 bases; unmatched junction bases: 7. CDR1 is MNHNS and CDR2 is SASEGT in the germline V gene. This CDR3 spans 15 amino acids.